This is a list of T cell receptor beta chains from one sample in a study of control samples from healthy donors and cancer patients. Clones were sequenced by immunoSEQ multiplex PCR, and TCRdb holds only the in-frame ones, with some missing. Altogether about 120,000 clones are present, roughly 91% being singletons, with the ten largest covering 8% to 9%. Sequences were obtained from blood. Receptors originate from a man aged 40-49 years in good health. Each CDR3 is given with its conserved first and last residue. Fields, in order: V gene, D gene, J gene, clone size, CDR3 DNA, CDR3 protein. A D gene is named only where the DNA matches it firmly. A clone size is listed for some rows: how often the clone was seen (once, few, many), or a class if it is expanded.

V gene: TRBV30
D gene: TRBD1
J gene: TRBJ2-7
clone size: -
CDR3 DNA: TGTGCCTGGAGTGTCCCCCTTTACCGGGACAGAACCTACGAGCAGTACTTC
CDR3 protein: CAWSVPLYRDRTYEQYF

V gene: TRBV24-1
D gene: TRBD1
J gene: TRBJ1-5
clone size: -
CDR3 DNA: TGTGCCACCAGTGGCGTAGGGACAGCCATTAATCAGCCCCAGCATTTT
CDR3 protein: CATSGVGTAINQPQHF

V gene: TRBV21-1
D gene: -
J gene: TRBJ1-1
clone size: -
CDR3 DNA: TGTGCCAGCAGCAAAGTGGTGACAGTGGGGGACACTGAAGCTTTCTTT
CDR3 protein: CASSKVVTVGDTEAFF

V gene: TRBV7-9
D gene: -
J gene: TRBJ2-7
clone size: -
CDR3 DNA: TGTGCCAGCAGCTTAGAACTTGAACGGGCCGAGCAGTACTTC
CDR3 protein: CASSLELERAEQYF

V gene: TRBV5-1
D gene: TRBD1
J gene: TRBJ2-2
clone size: -
CDR3 DNA: TGCGCCAGCAGCTTGGAACCAGGGGGCAGCACCGGGGAGCTGTTTTTT
CDR3 protein: CASSLEPGGSTGELFF

V gene: TRBV4-1
D gene: -
J gene: TRBJ2-5
clone size: -
CDR3 DNA: TGCGCCAGCAGCCAAGAAGGGGCCCAAGAGACCCAGTACTTC
CDR3 protein: CASSQEGAQETQYF

V gene: TRBV6-2/TRBV6-3
D gene: TRBD1
J gene: TRBJ2-2
clone size: -
CDR3 DNA: TGTGCCAGCAGTGGGACAGGGATAAGGGGTGTTACCGGGGAGCTGTTTTTT
CDR3 protein: CASSGTGIRGVTGELFF

V gene: TRBV5-1
D gene: TRBD2
J gene: TRBJ2-3
clone size: -
CDR3 DNA: TGCGCCAGCAGACGAGGACTAGCGGGGGGGCCTACAGATACGCAGTATTTT
CDR3 protein: CASRRGLAGGPTDTQYF

V gene: TRBV7-3
D gene: TRBD1
J gene: TRBJ1-2
clone size: -
CDR3 DNA: TGTGCCAGCAGCGTAACAGGGGTAGGCGGCTACACCTTC
CDR3 protein: CASSVTGVGGYTF

V gene: TRBV7-2
D gene: -
J gene: TRBJ2-5
clone size: once
CDR3 DNA: TGTGCCAGCAGCTTAAGACAGGTAGAGACCCAGTACTTC
CDR3 protein: CASSLRQVETQYF

V gene: TRBV18
D gene: -
J gene: TRBJ2-2
clone size: -
CDR3 DNA: TGTGCCAGCTCACCCCGGGCTACCGCCGACACCGGGGAGCTGTTTTTT
CDR3 protein: CASSPRATADTGELFF

V gene: TRBV5-6
D gene: -
J gene: TRBJ1-6
clone size: -
CDR3 DNA: TGTGCCAGCAGCTTGGCCTGGGGGGGCAGCTCACCCCTCCACTTT
CDR3 protein: CASSLAWGGSSPLHF

V gene: TRBV15
D gene: -
J gene: TRBJ2-7
clone size: once
CDR3 DNA: TGTGCCACCAGCGGTCCCAGGGTACCCTACGAGCAGTACTTC
CDR3 protein: CATSGPRVPYEQYF

V gene: TRBV25-1
D gene: -
J gene: TRBJ1-5
clone size: -
CDR3 DNA: TGTGCCAGCAGTATGGGGGCTGGTCAGCCCCAGCATTTT
CDR3 protein: CASSMGAGQPQHF

V gene: TRBV11-3
D gene: TRBD2
J gene: TRBJ2-1
clone size: -
CDR3 DNA: TGTGCCAGCAGCCCACGGGCGGGGGGAAGCTCCTACAATGAGCAGTTCTTC
CDR3 protein: CASSPRAGGSSYNEQFF

V gene: TRBV6-5
D gene: TRBD1
J gene: TRBJ1-6
clone size: -
CDR3 DNA: TGTGCCAGCACCTTGGACAGGTTTGGTTCACCCCTCCACTTT
CDR3 protein: CASTLDRFGSPLHF

V gene: TRBV7-8
D gene: -
J gene: TRBJ2-1
clone size: once
CDR3 DNA: TGTGCCAGCAGCTTAGGGATGACCTCCTACAATGAGCAGTTCTTC
CDR3 protein: CASSLGMTSYNEQFF

V gene: TRBV25-1
D gene: TRBD2
J gene: TRBJ2-3
clone size: -
CDR3 DNA: TGTGCCAGCAGTGACTCGAGCCTAGCGGGGGGGACAGATACGCAGTATTTT
CDR3 protein: CASSDSSLAGGTDTQYF

V gene: TRBV19
D gene: -
J gene: TRBJ1-2
clone size: -
CDR3 DNA: TGTGCCAGTAGTATTAAAGCGGCAGGTGCCTATGGCTACACCTTC
CDR3 protein: CASSIKAAGAYGYTF

V gene: TRBV10-3
D gene: -
J gene: TRBJ1-1
clone size: -
CDR3 DNA: TGTGCCATCAAGTTTCCGGGGCAGGGCGAAGCTTTCTTT
CDR3 protein: CAIKFPGQGEAFF

V gene: TRBV6-2/TRBV6-3
D gene: -
J gene: TRBJ2-6
clone size: -
CDR3 DNA: TGTGCCAGCAGTTACTCGTCTGGGGCTGGGGCCAACGTCCTGACTTTC
CDR3 protein: CASSYSSGAGANVLTF

V gene: TRBV5-1
D gene: TRBD2
J gene: TRBJ2-3
clone size: -
CDR3 DNA: TGCGCCAGCAGCGCGGGACTAGCGGGGGGGACAGATACGCAGTATTTT
CDR3 protein: CASSAGLAGGTDTQYF

V gene: TRBV18
D gene: -
J gene: TRBJ1-2
clone size: -
CDR3 DNA: TGTGCCAGCTCTCCTAAAGGAGGGGATGGCTATGGCTACACCTTC
CDR3 protein: CASSPKGGDGYGYTF

V gene: TRBV4-3
D gene: TRBD1
J gene: TRBJ1-6
clone size: -
CDR3 DNA: TGCGCCAGCAGCACAGGGGGCTACGGTTCACCCCTCCACTTT
CDR3 protein: CASSTGGYGSPLHF

V gene: TRBV7-2
D gene: TRBD1
J gene: TRBJ2-1
clone size: -
CDR3 DNA: TGTGCCAGCAGCTGGCACCGGGGGACAGGGAGTCGGGACAATGAGCAGTTCTTC
CDR3 protein: CASSWHRGTGSRDNEQFF

V gene: TRBV7-8
D gene: TRBD1
J gene: TRBJ2-2
clone size: few
CDR3 DNA: TGTGCCAGCAGCTCCGGGACAGGGGAACGCACCGGGGAGCTGTTTTTT
CDR3 protein: CASSSGTGERTGELFF

V gene: TRBV7-2
D gene: TRBD2
J gene: TRBJ2-1
clone size: -
CDR3 DNA: TGTGCCAGCAGCCGCGACGCGGCGGGGGGCTCGACGCAGTTCTTC
CDR3 protein: CASSRDAAGGSTQFF

V gene: TRBV6-4
D gene: TRBD2
J gene: TRBJ2-1
clone size: -
CDR3 DNA: TGTGCCAGCAGCGCCAGCGGGGGATTCTACAATGAGCAGTTCTTC
CDR3 protein: CASSASGGFYNEQFF

V gene: TRBV7-2
D gene: -
J gene: TRBJ2-5
clone size: -
CDR3 DNA: TGTGCCAGCAGCTACCGGCGGAGCCAATTCGAAGAGACCCAGTACTTC
CDR3 protein: CASSYRRSQFEETQYF

V gene: TRBV7-8
D gene: TRBD2
J gene: TRBJ2-7
clone size: once
CDR3 DNA: TGTGCCAGCAGCGCTAGCGGGGGGGCCAAGCAGTACTTC
CDR3 protein: CASSASGGAKQYF

V gene: TRBV7-9
D gene: -
J gene: TRBJ1-5
clone size: once
CDR3 DNA: TGTGCCAGCAGCTTAGGGGATCGGCCCCAGCATTTT
CDR3 protein: CASSLGDRPQHF

V gene: TRBV25-1
D gene: -
J gene: TRBJ2-7
clone size: -
CDR3 DNA: TGTGCCAGCACCCGGGACCCGTCCTACGAGCAGTACTTC
CDR3 protein: CASTRDPSYEQYF